This T cell receptor beta chain was sequenced in a study of CD8 T cells in ankylosing spondylitis. This clonotype was detected a few times. Its antigen is still unknown. TCRdb re-called the 5' RACE reads through MiXCR, storing one row per CDR3 protein. This table has hundreds of thousands of distinct CDR3 sequences, about an eighth appearing once. Germline CDR1 PRHDT, CDR2 FYEKMQ (reference sequence). The CDR3 spans 16 residues. The ends lost 3 bases at V and 7 bases at J; junction bases unmatched: 7. Study findings and constraints: Before this, some motif variants had been reported in reactive arthritis synovial fluid and blood. Made up of eight highly homologous variants, a TCR beta motif appeared characteristic of ankylosing spondylitis blood. Clones linked to disease, bearing a CD8+ phenotype, were relatively rare in peripheral blood. Within matched ankylosing spondylitis synovial fluid, disease-linked clones were reportedly significantly enriched.

The genes are TRBV13 and TRBJ2-2, with TRBD1 matching over 11 bases. The source material was blood, either unsorted or a sorted T cell fraction (not recorded which). The sequence was obtained from a male donor with ankylosing spondylitis. The DNA for the CDR3 is TGTGCCAGCAGCTTTTACCGGGACAGGGGGAACGGGGAGCTGTTTTTT. Its translation: CASSFYRDRGNGELFF.